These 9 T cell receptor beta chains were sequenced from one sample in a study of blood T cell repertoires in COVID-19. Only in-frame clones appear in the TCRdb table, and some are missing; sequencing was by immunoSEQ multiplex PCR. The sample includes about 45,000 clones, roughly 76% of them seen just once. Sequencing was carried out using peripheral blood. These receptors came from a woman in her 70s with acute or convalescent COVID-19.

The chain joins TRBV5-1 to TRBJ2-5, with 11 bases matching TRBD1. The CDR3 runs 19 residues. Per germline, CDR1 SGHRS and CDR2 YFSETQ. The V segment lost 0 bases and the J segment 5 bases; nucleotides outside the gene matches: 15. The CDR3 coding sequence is TGCGCCAGCAGCTTGGTGGCCGGACAGGGGGCGAGTTTGGGGGAGACCCAGTACTTC. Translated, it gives CASSLVAGQGASLGETQYF.

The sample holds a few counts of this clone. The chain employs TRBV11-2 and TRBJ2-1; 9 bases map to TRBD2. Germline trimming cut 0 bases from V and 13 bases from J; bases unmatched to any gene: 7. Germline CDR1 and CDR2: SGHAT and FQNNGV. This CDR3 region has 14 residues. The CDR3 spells CASSLDLTSGSQFF. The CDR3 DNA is TGTGCCAGCAGCTTAGATCTTACTAGCGGGTCCCAGTTCTTC.

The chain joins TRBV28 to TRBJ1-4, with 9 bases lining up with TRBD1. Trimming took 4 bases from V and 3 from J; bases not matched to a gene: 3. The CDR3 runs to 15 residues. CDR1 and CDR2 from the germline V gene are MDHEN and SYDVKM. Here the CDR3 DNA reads TGTGCCAGCAGTTGGACAGGGGCCGCTAATGAAAAACTGTTTTTT. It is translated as CASSWTGAANEKLFF.

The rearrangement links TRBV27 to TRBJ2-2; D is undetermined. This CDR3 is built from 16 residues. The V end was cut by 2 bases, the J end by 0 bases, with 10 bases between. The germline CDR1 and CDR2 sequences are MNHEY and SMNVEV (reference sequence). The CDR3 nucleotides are TGTGCCAGCAGTTTAAGGCGACACACGAACACCGGGGAGCTGTTTTTT. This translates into CASSLRRHTNTGELFF.

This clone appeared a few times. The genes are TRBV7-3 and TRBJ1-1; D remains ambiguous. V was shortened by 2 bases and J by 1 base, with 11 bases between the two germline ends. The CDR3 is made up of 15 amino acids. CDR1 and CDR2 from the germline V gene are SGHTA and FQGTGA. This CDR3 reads CASSLSARGNTEAFF. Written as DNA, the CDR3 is TGTGCCAGCAGCTTATCCGCTCGGGGGAACACTGAAGCTTTCTTT.

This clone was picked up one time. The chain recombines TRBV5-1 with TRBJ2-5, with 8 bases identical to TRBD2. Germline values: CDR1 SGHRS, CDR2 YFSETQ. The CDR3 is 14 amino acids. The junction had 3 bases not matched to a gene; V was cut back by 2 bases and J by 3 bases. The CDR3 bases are TGCGCCAGCAGCTTCGGGGGGGCTAAAGAGACCCAGTACTTC. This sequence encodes CASSFGGAKETQYF.

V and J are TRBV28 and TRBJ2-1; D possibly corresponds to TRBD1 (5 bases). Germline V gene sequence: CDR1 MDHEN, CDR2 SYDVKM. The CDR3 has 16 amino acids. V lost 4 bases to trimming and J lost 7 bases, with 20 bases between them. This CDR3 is CASSSGAGLLGNEQFF. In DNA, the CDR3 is TGTGCCAGCAGTTCTGGGGCAGGGTTGTTAGGGAATGAGCAGTTCTTC.

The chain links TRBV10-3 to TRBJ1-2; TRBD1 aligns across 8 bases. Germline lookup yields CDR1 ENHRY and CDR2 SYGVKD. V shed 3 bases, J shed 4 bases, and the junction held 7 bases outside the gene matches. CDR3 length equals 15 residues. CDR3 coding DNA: TGTGCCATCAGTGACCCGAGGACAGGGACCTATGGCTACACCTTC. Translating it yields CAISDPRTGTYGYTF.

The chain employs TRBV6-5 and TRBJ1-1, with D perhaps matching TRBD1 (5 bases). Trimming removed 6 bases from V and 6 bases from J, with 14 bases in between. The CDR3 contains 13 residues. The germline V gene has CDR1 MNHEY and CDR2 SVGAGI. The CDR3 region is CASRGRFLSEAFF. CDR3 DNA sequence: TGTGCCAGCAGGGGGCGCTTCTTATCTGAAGCTTTCTTT.